The 10 T cell receptor beta chains presented below share a single source sample, sequenced in a study of blood T cell repertoires in COVID-19. Method: immunoSEQ multiplex PCR; TCRdb's copy keeps in-frame clones and lacks some. This sample has over 150,000 clones; about 86% occur once, and the top ten carry around 21%. The material sequenced was peripheral blood. These receptors all stem from a man aged 70-80 years with active or convalescent COVID-19.

This rearrangement joins TRBV18 to TRBJ1-6; D is possibly TRBD1 (6 bases). The CDR3 runs to 14 residues. Trimming shortened V by 6 bases and J by 14 bases, and 20 bases separated the two germline ends. Germline lookup yields CDR1 KGHSH and CDR2 LQKENI. In nucleotides, the CDR3 is TGTGCCAGCTCTGGAGTGGGGGACATTGGAGCCCTCCACTTT. This encodes CASSGVGDIGALHF.

J is TRBJ2-5 and V is TRBV27; perhaps TRBD1 as D (7 bases). The CDR3 extends over 16 amino acids. CDR1 is MNHEY and CDR2 is SMNVEV in the germline V gene (reference sequence). The V end lost 1 base, the J end lost 7 bases, and 19 bases lay between the germline ends. The CDR3 here is CASSLWARQGLGTQYF. In DNA, the CDR3 is TGTGCCAGCAGTTTATGGGCCCGACAGGGACTGGGGACCCAGTACTTC.

The chain joins TRBV5-4 to TRBJ1-5, with D hard to call. V was trimmed by 0 bases and J by 5 bases, leaving 6 bases between them. CDR3 length: 13 amino acids. Germline CDR1 is SGHNT and CDR2 is YYREEE (reference sequence). The CDR3 sequence: CASSLDGDQPQHF. The CDR3 DNA follows: TGTGCCAGCAGCTTGGACGGGGATCAGCCCCAGCATTTT.

V gene TRBV6-1 combines with J gene TRBJ1-2; the match to TRBD1 covers 7 bases. Germline V gene lookup returns CDR1 MNHNS and CDR2 SASEGT. J gave up 4 bases and V 2 bases, and 7 bases lay outside the gene matches. The CDR3 extends over 15 amino acids. The CDR3 reads CASSEMEGQSYGYTF. CDR3 sequence (DNA): TGTGCCAGCAGTGAAATGGAGGGACAGAGCTATGGCTACACCTTC.

The chain combines TRBV6-2 or TRBV6-3 with TRBJ1-1; D is unresolved. Germline V CDR1 and CDR2: MNHEY, SVGEGT. The CDR3 has 14 amino acids. V was trimmed by 2 bases and J by 11 bases, leaving 18 bases between them. The CDR3 sequence is CASSYPRNFRGAFF. The CDR3 nucleotides read TGTGCCAGCAGTTACCCCCGAAATTTCCGCGGGGCTTTCTTT.

This clone has only a few counts. J is TRBJ2-1 and V is TRBV5-1; 11 nucleotides agree with TRBD1. CDR3 length: 15 residues. The germline CDR1 and CDR2 sequences are SGHRS and YFSETQ. V lost 0 bases and J lost 10; bases outside the gene matches: 6. CDR3 coding DNA: TGCGCCAGCAGCTTGGCGGGGACAGGGGGAAGGGAGCAGTTCTTC. Translating it yields CASSLAGTGGREQFF.

This chain joins TRBV15 and TRBJ1-2; the D gene is possibly TRBD1 (5 bases). The ends were cut back, 2 bases at V and 4 bases at J, with 8 bases in the middle. Germline CDR1 LNHNV, CDR2 YYDKDF (reference sequence). CDR3 length equals 13 residues. The chain's CDR3 is CATSRKTVYGYTF. The CDR3 nucleotides are TGTGCCACCAGCAGAAAGACAGTCTATGGCTACACCTTC.

This clone was seen only once. The rearrangement links TRBV27 to TRBJ2-7, with D perhaps matching TRBD1 (6 bases). CDR1 is MNHEY, CDR2 SMNVEV, per germline (reference sequence). The CDR3 length is 14 residues. V was clipped by 7 bases and J by 4 bases, with 17 bases between them. The CDR3 nucleotides read TGTGCCAGCAACCCCAGGGGTTGGGGTTACGAGCAGTACTTC. Residues: CASNPRGWGYEQYF.

V is TRBV21-1 and J is TRBJ1-2. TRBV21-1 is annotated as a pseudogene. The CDR3 extends over 16 amino acids. CDR3 DNA sequence: TGTGCCAGCAGCAAAATGTGGGAGGGCTTTGGAAATGGCTACACCTTC. It yields the protein CASSKMWEGFGNGYTF.

The CDR3 DNA reads as TGTGCCAGCAGCCCACTGAACCGGGACGAGGCGGGAGAGCAGTACTTC. As protein: CASSPLNRDEAGEQYF. This chain connects TRBV5-4 to TRBJ2-7; a weak D match, TRBD2 (6 bases). Germline values: CDR1 SGHNT, CDR2 YYREEE (reference sequence). V was trimmed by 4 bases and J by 7 bases, leaving 24 bases between them. The CDR3 consists of 16 residues.